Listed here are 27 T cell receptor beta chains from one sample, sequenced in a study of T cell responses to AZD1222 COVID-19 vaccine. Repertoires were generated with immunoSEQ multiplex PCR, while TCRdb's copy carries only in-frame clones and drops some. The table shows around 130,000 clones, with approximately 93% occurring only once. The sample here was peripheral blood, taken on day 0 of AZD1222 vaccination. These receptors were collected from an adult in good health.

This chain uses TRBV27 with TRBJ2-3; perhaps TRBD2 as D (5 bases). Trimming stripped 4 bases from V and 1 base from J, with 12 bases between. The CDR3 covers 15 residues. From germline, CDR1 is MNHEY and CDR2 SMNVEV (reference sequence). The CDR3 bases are TGTGCCAGCAGTTGGGCTGGGAGTGGCACAGATACGCAGTATTTT. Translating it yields CASSWAGSGTDTQYF.

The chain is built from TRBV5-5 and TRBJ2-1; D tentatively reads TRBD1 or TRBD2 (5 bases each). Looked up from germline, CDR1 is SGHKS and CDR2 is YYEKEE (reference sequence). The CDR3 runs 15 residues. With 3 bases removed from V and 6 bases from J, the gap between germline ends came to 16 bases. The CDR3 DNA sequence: TGTGCCAGCAGCTGGGACCCGTACGTTTCCAATGAGCAGTTCTTC. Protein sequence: CASSWDPYVSNEQFF.

CDR3 in DNA: TGTGCCAGCAGCCAAGCACAGGGGACCAATGAGCAGTTCTTC. This codes for CASSQAQGTNEQFF. The V call is TRBV3-1 (or the pseudogene TRBV3-2), the J call TRBJ2-1, with 7 bases identical to TRBD1. J gave up 6 bases and V 1 base, and 3 bases lay outside the gene matches. In germline, CDR1 is LGHDT, CDR2 YNNKEL (reference sequence). CDR3 length equals 14 residues.

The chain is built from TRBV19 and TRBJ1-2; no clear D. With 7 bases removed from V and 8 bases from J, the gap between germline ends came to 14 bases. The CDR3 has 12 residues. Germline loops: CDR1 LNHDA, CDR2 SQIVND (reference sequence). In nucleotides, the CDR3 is TGTGCCAGTAAAACTGCAGCCGCGGGCTACACCTTC. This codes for CASKTAAAGYTF.

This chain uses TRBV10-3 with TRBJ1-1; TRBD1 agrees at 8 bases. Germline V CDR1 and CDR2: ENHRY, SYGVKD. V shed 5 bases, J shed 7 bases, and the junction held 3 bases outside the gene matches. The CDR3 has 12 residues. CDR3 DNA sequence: TGTGCCATCAGTTCCGACAGGGGTGAAGCTTTCTTT. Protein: CAISSDRGEAFF.

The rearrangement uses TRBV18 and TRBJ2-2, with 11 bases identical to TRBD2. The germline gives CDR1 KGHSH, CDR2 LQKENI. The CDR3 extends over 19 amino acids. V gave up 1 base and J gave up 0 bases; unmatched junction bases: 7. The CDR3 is CASSPQLAGVWANTGELFF. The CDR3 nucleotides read TGTGCCAGCTCACCACAACTAGCGGGGGTATGGGCGAACACCGGGGAGCTGTTTTTT.

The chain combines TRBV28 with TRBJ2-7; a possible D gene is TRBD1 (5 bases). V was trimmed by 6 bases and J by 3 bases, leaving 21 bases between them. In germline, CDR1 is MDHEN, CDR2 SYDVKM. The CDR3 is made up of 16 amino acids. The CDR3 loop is CASSKRKGFFSYEQYF. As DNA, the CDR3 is TGTGCCAGCAGCAAAAGGAAGGGGTTTTTTAGCTACGAGCAGTACTTC.

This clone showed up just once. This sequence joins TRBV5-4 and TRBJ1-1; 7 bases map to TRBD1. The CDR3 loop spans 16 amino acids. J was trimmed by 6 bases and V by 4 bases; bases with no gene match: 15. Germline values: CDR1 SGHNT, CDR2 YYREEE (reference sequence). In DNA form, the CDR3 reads TGTGCCAGCAGCGATGACAGGGCTAGGGTCCCTCCTGAAGCTTTCTTT. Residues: CASSDDRARVPPEAFF.

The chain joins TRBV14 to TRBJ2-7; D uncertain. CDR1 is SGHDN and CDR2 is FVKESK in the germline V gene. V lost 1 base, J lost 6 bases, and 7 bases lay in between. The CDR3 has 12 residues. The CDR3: CASSQALSEQYF. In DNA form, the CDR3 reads TGTGCCAGCAGCCAAGCACTCAGCGAGCAGTACTTC.

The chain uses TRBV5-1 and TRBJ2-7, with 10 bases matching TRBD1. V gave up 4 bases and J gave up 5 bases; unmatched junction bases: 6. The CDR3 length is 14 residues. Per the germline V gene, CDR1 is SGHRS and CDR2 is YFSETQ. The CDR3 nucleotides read TGCGCCAGCAGCGCCGGGACAGGGGAAAACGAGCAGTACTTC. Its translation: CASSAGTGENEQYF.

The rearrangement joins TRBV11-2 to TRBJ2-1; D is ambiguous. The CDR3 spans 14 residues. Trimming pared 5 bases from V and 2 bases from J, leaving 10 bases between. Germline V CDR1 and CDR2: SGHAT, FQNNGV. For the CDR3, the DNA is TGTGCCAGCAGCCCGACATCCCCCTACAATGAGCAGTTCTTC. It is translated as CASSPTSPYNEQFF.

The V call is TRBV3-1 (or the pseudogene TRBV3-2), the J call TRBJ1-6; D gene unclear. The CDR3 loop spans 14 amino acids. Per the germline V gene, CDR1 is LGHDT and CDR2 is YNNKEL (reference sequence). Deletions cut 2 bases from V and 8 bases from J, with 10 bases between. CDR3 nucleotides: TGTGCCAGCAGCCAATCAGTTGCGGATTCACCCCTCCACTTT. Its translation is CASSQSVADSPLHF.

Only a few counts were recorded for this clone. The CDR3 region is CACRTGLNSPLHF. The CDR3 coding sequence is TGTGCCTGCCGGACAGGGTTGAATTCACCCCTCCACTTT. The rearrangement joins TRBV30 to TRBJ1-6; 8 bases line up with TRBD1. CDR1 and CDR2 from the germline V gene are GTSNPN and SVGIG (reference sequence). V shed 6 bases and J 7 bases; nucleotides not matched to a gene: 5. The CDR3 loop spans 13 amino acids.

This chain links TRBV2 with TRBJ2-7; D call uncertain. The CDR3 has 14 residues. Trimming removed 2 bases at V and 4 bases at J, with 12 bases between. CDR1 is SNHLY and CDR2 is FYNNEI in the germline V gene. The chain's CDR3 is CASSETGLGYEQYF. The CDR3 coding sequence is TGTGCCAGCAGTGAAACTGGGCTCGGATACGAGCAGTACTTC.

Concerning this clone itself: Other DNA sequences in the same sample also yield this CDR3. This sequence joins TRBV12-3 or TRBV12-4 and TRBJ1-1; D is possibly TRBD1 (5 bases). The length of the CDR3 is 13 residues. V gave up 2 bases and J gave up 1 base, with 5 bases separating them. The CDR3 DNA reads TGTGCCAGCAGTTTACAGGGGAACACTGAAGCTTTCTTT. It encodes CASSLQGNTEAFF.

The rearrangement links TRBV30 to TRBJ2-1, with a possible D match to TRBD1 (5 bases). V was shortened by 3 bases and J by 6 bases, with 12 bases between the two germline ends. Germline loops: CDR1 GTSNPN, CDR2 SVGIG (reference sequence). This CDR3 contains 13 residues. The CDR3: CAWRWGGANEQFF. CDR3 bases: TGTGCCTGGAGGTGGGGTGGGGCCAATGAGCAGTTCTTC.

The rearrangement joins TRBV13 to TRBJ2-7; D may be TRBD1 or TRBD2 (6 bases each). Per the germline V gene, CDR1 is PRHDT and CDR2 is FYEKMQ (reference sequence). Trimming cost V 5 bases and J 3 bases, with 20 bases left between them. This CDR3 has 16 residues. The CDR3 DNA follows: TGTGCCAGCAGCCTACGCTCAACAGGGAGGAGCTACGAGCAGTACTTC. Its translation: CASSLRSTGRSYEQYF.

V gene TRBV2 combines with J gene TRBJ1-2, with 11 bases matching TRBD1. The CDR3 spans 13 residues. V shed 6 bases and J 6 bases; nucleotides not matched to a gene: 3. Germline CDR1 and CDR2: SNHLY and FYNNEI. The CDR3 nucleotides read TGTGCCAGCAGCCGGGGACAGGGGGATGGCTACACCTTC. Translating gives CASSRGQGDGYTF.

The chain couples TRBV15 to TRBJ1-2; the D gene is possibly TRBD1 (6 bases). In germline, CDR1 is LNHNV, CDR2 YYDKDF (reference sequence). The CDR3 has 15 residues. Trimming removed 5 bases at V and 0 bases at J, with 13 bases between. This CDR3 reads CATSVGRGSNYGYTF. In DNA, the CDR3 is TGTGCCACCAGCGTCGGGAGGGGGTCTAACTATGGCTACACCTTC.

The CDR3 protein is CASSLLQPRGGAGSNEQFF. In nucleotides, the CDR3 is TGTGCCAGCAGCTTACTTCAGCCTCGCGGGGGGGCCGGGTCGAATGAGCAGTTCTTC. The rearrangement joins TRBV7-3 to TRBJ2-1, with 9 bases identical to TRBD2. Germline CDR1 is SGHTA and CDR2 is FQGTGA. Unmatched junction bases numbered 18, after V lost 2 bases and J lost 7 bases. This CDR3 is 19 amino acids long. The full variable domain, completed using reference TRBV7-3 and TRBJ2-1, is GAGVSQTPSNKVTEKGKYVELRCDPISGHTALYWYRQSLGQGPEFLIYFQGTGAADDSGLPNDRFFAVRPEGSVSTLKIQRTERGDSAVYLCASSLLQPRGGAGSNEQFFGPGTRLTVL.

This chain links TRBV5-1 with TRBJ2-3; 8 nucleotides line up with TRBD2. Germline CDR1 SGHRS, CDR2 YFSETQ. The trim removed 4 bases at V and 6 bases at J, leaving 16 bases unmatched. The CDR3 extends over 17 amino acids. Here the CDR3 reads CASSLLSQGGGGDTQYF. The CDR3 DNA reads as TGCGCCAGCAGCCTTCTAAGCCAGGGAGGCGGGGGGGATACGCAGTATTTT. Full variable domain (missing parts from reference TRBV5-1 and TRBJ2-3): KAGVTQTPRYLIKTRGQQVTLSCSPISGHRSVSWYQQTPGQGLQFLFEYFSETQRNKGNFPGRFSGRQFSNSRSEMNVSTLELGDSALYLCASSLLSQGGGGDTQYFGPGTRLTVL.

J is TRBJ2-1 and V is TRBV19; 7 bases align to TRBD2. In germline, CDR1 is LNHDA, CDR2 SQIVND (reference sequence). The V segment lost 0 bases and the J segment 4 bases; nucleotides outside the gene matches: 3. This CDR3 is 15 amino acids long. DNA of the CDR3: TGTGCCAGTAGTATAGAAGCTAGCGGTTACAATGAGCAGTTCTTC. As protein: CASSIEASGYNEQFF.

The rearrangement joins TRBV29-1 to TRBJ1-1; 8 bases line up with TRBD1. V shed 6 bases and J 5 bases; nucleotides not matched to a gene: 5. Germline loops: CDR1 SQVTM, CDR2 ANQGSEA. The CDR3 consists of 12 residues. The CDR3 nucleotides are TGCAGCGTGACAGGGGAGGGGACTGAAGCTTTCTTT. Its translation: CSVTGEGTEAFF.

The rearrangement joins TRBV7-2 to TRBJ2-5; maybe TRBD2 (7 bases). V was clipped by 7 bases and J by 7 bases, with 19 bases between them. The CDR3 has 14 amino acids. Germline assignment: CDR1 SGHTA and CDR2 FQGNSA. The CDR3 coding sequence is TGTGCCAGCAACCTTGCCGGGGGGCCAGTGACCCAGTACTTC. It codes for CASNLAGGPVTQYF.

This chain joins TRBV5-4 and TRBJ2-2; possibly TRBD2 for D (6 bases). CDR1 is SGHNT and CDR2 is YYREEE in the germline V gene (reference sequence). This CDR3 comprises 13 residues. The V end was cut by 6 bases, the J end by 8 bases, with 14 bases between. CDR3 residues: CASTAGYSGELFF. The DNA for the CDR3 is TGTGCCAGCACTGCGGGGTATTCGGGGGAGCTGTTTTTT. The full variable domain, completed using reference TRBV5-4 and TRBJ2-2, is ETGVTQSPTHLIKTRGQQVTLRCSSQSGHNTVSWYQQALGQGPQFIFQYYREEENGRGNFPPRFSGLQFPNYSSELNVNALELDDSALYLCASTAGYSGELFFGEGSRLTVL.

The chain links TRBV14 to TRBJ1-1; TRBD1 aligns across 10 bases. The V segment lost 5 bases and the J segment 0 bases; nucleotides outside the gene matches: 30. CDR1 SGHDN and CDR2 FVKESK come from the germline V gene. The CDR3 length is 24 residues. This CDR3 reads CASSAWSAGTGEIPDPWMNTEAFF. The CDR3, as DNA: TGTGCCAGCAGCGCTTGGAGTGCTGGGACAGGGGAAATTCCCGACCCATGGATGAACACTGAAGCTTTCTTT.

CDR3 nucleotides: TGCGCCAGCAGCGATGTCCCGGGACAGGGGTCGGCTGGAAACACCATATATTTT. This sequence encodes CASSDVPGQGSAGNTIYF. The V and J genes are TRBV5-1 and TRBJ1-3, with 10 bases identical to TRBD1. Germline assignment: CDR1 SGHRS and CDR2 YFSETQ. With V trimmed by 4 bases and J by 2 bases, 12 bases remained unmatched. The CDR3 is made up of 18 amino acids.